The clone carrying this TCR beta chain came up many times. Its matching antigen is unknown. CDR3 regions were amplified by Arm-PCR using iRepertoire HTBI primers to build TCR beta libraries. TCRdb recomputed calls from the multiplex PCR reads with MiXCR, one row per CDR3 protein. The table lists hundreds of thousands of distinct CDR3 sequences, 15% to 20% of them singletons, with approximately 30% in the top ten. The data derive from a study of regulatory T cells in long-lasting Graves disease. Study-wide results and caveats: Persistent Graves' disease cases displayed lower TCR diversity than newly diagnosed ones. Favored usage of TRBV28, TRBJ1-2 and TRBJ2-5 was recorded in persistent disease.

Time point meaning: newly diagnosed GD, antithyroid drugs for less than 3 months. From RNA extracted from PBMCs, the TCR library was made. An endocrinology department in Xi'an, China, supplied the patients. V was pared by 5 bases and J by 4 bases, with 10 bases between. Germline V gene sequence: CDR1 SNHLY, CDR2 FYNNEI. This CDR3 has 13 residues. The data were also submitted as part of a second study, on T cells in Graves' hyperthyroidism and ophthalmopathy.

The genes are TRBV2 and TRBJ2-3; no clear D. This sample comprised peripheral blood mononuclear cells (PBMCs), obtained at new diagnosis, from a patient treated with antithyroid drugs. This receptor was obtained from a man in his forties with Graves disease. This CDR3 reads CASSSNGADTQYF. In DNA form, the CDR3 reads TGTGCCAGCAGTTCCAACGGAGCAGATACGCAGTATTTT.